Listed here is a single TCR beta chain. The data were obtained in a study of shared clonotypes between healthy human individuals. Study as a whole: Every donor yielded three CD4 naive, three CD4 memory, two CD8 naive and one CD8 memory plate.

Healthy HIV-negative adults without recent acute infections or vaccinations served as donors. The repertoire was sequenced with immunoSEQ multiplex PCR; TCRdb's copy has only in-frame clones and lacks some. Among about 2 million clones listed, roughly 94% were seen once. Germline values: CDR1 LGHNA, CDR2 YSLEER. V was cut by 5 bases and J by 5 bases, with 12 bases left in between. The CDR3 extends over 13 amino acids. The chain combines TRBV4-3 with TRBJ2-5; D might be TRBD2 (5 bases). The TCR comes from a man younger than 30 in good health. What was sequenced was naive CD4+ T cells sorted from blood. Subset of the sample: CD45RA+ positively selected. CDR3 sequence: CASSGERGETQYF. The CDR3 DNA is TGCGCCAGCAGCGGGGAGCGTGGGGAGACCCAGTACTTC.